These 5 T cell receptor beta chains were all obtained from the same sample, sequenced in a study of CD8+ T cells in alopecia areata. In each case, RNA was isolated and then reverse transcribed into cDNA as the sequencing template. Generated by immunoSEQ multiplex PCR, the TCRdb table keeps only in-frame clones and is missing some. The sample has 150,000 to 200,000 clones, almost 65% seen once. This specimen consisted of CD4+ T cells sorted from blood, obtained at week 0. Receptors originate from a human donor with alopecia areata.

The gene calls are TRBV29-1 and TRBJ1-1; tentative D call: TRBD1 (6 bases). Between the trimmed V and J ends, which lost 8 bases and 0 bases, there was a span of 10 bases. The CDR3 spans 12 residues. Germline-derived CDR1 and CDR2 are SQVTM and ANQGSEA. CDR3 loop: CSSGQLNTEAFF. As DNA, the CDR3 is TGCAGCTCGGGACAATTGAACACTGAAGCTTTCTTT.

This clone was seen a few times. The V and J genes are TRBV14 and TRBJ2-2, with TRBD1 matching 8 bases. The CDR3 length is 13 residues. Losses at the gene ends were 5 bases for V and 7 bases for J; bases not matched to a gene: 3. Germline V gives CDR1 SGHDN, CDR2 FVKESK. For the CDR3, the DNA is TGTGCCAGCAGCGACAGGGGAGTCGGGGAGCTGTTTTTT. It translates to CASSDRGVGELFF.

The V and J genes are TRBV7-7 and TRBJ1-1; possible D gene TRBD1, 6 bases. Trimming left V 5 bases short and J 8 bases short, with 9 bases between. The CDR3 is made up of 11 amino acids. CDR1 is SSHAT, CDR2 FNYEAQ, per germline (reference sequence). The CDR3 DNA is TGTGCCAGCAGCCTCCAGGGGGAAGCTTTCTTT. Amino acids: CASSLQGEAFF.

This clone was found a few times. This chain joins TRBV20-1 and TRBJ1-2; no reliable D call. V lost 4 bases to trimming and J lost 5 bases, with 8 bases between them. The germline CDR1 and CDR2 sequences are DFQATT and SNEGSKA (reference sequence). The CDR3 loop spans 11 amino acids. The CDR3 protein is CSATGSYGYTF. In nucleotides, the CDR3 is TGCAGTGCTACCGGGTCTTATGGCTACACCTTC.

The V call is TRBV7-2, the J call TRBJ1-5; D might be TRBD1 (5 bases). V dropped 6 bases and J dropped 0 bases, with 12 bases sitting between them. This CDR3 contains 15 residues. Germline V CDR1 and CDR2: SGHTA, FQGNSA. The CDR3 region has the DNA TGTGCCAGCAGGACGATCGGGACTAGCAATCAGCCCCAGCATTTT. It yields the protein CASRTIGTSNQPQHF.